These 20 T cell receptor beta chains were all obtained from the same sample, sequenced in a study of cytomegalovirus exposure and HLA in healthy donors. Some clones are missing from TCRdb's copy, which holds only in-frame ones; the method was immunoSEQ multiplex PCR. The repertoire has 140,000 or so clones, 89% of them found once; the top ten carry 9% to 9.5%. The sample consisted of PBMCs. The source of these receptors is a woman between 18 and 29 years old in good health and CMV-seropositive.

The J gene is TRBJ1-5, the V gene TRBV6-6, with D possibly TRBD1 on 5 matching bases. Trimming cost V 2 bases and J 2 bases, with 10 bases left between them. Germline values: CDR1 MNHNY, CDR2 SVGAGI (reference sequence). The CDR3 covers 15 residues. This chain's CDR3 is CASSYPGPGNQPQHF. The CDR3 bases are TGTGCCAGCAGTTACCCAGGGCCTGGCAATCAGCCCCAGCATTTT.

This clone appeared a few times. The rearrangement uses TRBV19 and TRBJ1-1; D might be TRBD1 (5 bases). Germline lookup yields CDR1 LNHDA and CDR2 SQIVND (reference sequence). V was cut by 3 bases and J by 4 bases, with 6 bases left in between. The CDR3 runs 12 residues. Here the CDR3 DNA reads TGTGCCAGTAGTATTAGGGGCACTGAAGCTTTCTTT. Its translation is CASSIRGTEAFF.

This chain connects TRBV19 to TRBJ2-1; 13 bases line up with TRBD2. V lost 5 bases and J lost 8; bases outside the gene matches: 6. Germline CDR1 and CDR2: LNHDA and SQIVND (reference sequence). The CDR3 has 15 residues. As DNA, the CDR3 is TGTGCCAGTAGTCCGACTAGCGGGGGGTCTCATGAGCAGTTCTTC. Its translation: CASSPTSGGSHEQFF.

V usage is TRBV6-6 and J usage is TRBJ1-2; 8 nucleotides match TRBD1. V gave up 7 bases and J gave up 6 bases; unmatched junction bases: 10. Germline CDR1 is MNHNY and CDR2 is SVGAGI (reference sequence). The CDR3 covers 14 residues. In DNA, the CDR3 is TGTGCCAGCACCCTAAGGACAGGGTTGGATGGCTACACCTTC. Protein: CASTLRTGLDGYTF.

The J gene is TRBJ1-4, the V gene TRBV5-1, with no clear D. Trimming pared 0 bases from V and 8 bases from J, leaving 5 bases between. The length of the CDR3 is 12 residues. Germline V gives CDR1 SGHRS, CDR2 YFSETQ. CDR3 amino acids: CASSLDGEKLFF. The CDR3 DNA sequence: TGCGCCAGCAGCTTGGACGGGGAAAAACTGTTTTTT.

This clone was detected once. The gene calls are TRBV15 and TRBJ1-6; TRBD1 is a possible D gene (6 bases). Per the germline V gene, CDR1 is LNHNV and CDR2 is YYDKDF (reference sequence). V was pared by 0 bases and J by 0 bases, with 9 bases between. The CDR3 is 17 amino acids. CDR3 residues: CATSRDLRGSYNSPLHF. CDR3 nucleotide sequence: TGTGCCACCAGCAGAGATCTCAGGGGCTCCTATAATTCACCCCTCCACTTT.

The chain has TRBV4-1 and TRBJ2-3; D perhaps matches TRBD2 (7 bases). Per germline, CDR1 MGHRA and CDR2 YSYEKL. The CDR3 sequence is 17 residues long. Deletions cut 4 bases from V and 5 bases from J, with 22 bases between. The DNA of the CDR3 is TGCGCCAGCAGCCTCGATTCCGTGGCGGGGGCAAAAGATACGCAGTATTTT. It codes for CASSLDSVAGAKDTQYF.

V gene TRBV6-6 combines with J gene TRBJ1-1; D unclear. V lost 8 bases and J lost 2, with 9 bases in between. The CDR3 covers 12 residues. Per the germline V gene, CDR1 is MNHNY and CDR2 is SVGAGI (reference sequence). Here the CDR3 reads CASSGDNTEAFF. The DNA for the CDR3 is TGTGCCAGCTCTGGAGATAACACTGAAGCTTTCTTT.

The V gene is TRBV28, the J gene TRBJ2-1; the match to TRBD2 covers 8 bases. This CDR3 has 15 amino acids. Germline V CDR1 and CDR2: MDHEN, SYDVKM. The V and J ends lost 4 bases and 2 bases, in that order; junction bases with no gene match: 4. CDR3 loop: CASSWAGGPYNEQFF. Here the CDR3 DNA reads TGTGCCAGCAGTTGGGCGGGGGGCCCCTACAATGAGCAGTTCTTC.

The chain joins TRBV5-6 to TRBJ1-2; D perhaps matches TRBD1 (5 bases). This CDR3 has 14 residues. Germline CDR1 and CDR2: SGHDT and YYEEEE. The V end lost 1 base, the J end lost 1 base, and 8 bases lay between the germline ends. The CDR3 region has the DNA TGTGCCAGCAGCTTGCGCGGGGGTAACTATGGCTACACCTTC. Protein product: CASSLRGGNYGYTF.

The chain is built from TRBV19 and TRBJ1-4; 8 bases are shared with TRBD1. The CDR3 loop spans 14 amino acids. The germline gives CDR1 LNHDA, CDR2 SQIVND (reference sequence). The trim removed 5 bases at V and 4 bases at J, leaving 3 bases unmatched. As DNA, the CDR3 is TGTGCCAGTAGTCAGGGGGCTCTTAATGAAAAACTGTTTTTT. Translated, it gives CASSQGALNEKLFF.

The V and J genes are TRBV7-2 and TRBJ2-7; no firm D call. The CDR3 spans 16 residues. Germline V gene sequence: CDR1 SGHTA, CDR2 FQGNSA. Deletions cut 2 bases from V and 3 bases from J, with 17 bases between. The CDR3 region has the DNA TGTGCCAGCAGCTTATTCGAAGGCGTTCTAGTCTACGAGCAGTACTTC. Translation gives CASSLFEGVLVYEQYF.

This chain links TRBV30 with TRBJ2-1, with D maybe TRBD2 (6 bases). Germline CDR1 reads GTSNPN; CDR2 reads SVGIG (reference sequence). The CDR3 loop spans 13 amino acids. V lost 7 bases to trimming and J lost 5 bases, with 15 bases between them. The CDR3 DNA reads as TGTGCCTACCGGGAGCAACACAACAATGAGCAGTTCTTC. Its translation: CAYREQHNNEQFF.

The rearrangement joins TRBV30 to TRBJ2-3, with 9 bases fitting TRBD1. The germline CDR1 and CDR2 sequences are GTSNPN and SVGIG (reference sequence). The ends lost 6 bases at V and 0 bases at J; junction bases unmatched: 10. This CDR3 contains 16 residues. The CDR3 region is CACNPRGTGSTDTQYF. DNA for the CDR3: TGTGCCTGCAACCCTCGGGGGACAGGGAGCACAGATACGCAGTATTTT. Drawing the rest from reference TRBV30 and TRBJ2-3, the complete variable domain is SQTIHQWPATLVQPVGSPLSLECTVEGTSNPNLYWYRQAAGRGLQLLFYSVGIGQISSEVPQNLSASRPQDRQFILSSKKLLLSDSGFYLCACNPRGTGSTDTQYFGPGTRLTVL.

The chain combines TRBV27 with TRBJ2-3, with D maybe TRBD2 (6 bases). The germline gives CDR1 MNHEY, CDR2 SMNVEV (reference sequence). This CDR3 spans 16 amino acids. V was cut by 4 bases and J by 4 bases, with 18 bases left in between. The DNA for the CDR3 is TGTGCCAGCAGTTCACGTTGGGCTAGCGATGCAGATACGCAGTATTTT. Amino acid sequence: CASSSRWASDADTQYF.

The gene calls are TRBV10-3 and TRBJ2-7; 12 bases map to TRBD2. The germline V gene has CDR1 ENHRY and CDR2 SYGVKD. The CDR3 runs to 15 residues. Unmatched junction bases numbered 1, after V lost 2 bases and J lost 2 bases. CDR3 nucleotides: TGTGCCATCAGTGAGAGGACTAGCGGGGCCTACGAGCAGTACTTC. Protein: CAISERTSGAYEQYF.

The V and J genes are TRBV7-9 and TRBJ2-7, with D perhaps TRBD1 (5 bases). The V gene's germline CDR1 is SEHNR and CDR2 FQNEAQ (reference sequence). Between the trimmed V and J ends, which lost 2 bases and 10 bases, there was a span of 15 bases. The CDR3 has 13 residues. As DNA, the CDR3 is TGTGCCAGCAGCTTAAGCAGGGCCTCTCATCAGTACTTC. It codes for CASSLSRASHQYF.

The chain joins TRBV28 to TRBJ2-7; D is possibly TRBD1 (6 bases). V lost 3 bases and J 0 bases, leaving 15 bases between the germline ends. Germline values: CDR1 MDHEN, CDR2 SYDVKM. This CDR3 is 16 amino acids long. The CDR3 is CASSLEGGPSSYEQYF. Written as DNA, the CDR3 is TGTGCCAGCAGTTTGGAAGGGGGACCGAGCTCCTACGAGCAGTACTTC. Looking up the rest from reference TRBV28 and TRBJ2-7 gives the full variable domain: DVKVTQSSRYLVKRTGEKVFLECVQDMDHENMFWYRQDPGLGLRLIYFSYDVKMKEKGDIPEGYSVSREKKERFSLILESASTNQTSMYLCASSLEGGPSSYEQYFGPGTRLTVT.

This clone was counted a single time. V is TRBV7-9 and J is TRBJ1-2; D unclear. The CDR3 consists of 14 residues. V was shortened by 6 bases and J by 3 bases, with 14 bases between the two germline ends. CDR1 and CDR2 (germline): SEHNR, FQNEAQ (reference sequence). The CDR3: CASSRNQVYYGYTF. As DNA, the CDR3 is TGTGCCAGCAGTCGTAACCAGGTCTACTATGGCTACACCTTC.

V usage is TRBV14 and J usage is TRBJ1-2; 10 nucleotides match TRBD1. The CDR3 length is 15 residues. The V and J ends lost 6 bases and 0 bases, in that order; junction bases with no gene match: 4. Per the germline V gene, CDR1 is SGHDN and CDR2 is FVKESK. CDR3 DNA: TGTGCCAGCAGAGCCGGGACAGGGGCTAACTATGGCTACACCTTC. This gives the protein CASRAGTGANYGYTF.